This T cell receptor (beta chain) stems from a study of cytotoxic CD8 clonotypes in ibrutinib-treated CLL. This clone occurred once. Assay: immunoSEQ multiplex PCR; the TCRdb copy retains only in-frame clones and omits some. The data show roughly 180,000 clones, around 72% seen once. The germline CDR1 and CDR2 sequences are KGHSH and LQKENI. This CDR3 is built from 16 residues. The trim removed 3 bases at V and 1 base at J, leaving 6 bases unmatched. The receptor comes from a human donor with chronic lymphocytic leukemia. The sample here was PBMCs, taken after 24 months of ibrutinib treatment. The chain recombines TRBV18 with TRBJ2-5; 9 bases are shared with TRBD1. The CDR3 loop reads CASSPFTGQGQETQYF. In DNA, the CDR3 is TGTGCCAGCTCACCTTTCACGGGACAGGGCCAAGAGACCCAGTACTTC.